This entry lists 7 T cell receptor beta chains sequenced from one sample in a study of cytomegalovirus exposure and HLA in healthy donors. A multiplex PCR was run with 60 Vbeta primers and 13 Jbeta primers. Libraries were prepared by immunoSEQ multiplex PCR; TCRdb keeps only in-frame clonotypes and omits some of them. The sample carries roughly 160,000 clones, roughly 76% recorded once. Sample: PBMCs. All receptors come from a male donor in good health and CMV-seronegative.

This clone has a handful of counts. CDR3 region: CASSYRVKETQYF. The CDR3 DNA reads TGTGCCAGCAGTTATCGGGTTAAAGAGACCCAGTACTTC. The chain combines TRBV6-6 with TRBJ2-5; D is ambiguous. From germline, CDR1 is MNHNY and CDR2 SVGAGI (reference sequence). The CDR3 runs 13 residues. Deletions cut 3 bases from V and 3 bases from J, with 8 bases between.

This sequence joins TRBV6-4 and TRBJ1-1; D not resolved. The CDR3 loop spans 14 amino acids. Between the trimmed V and J ends, which lost 6 bases and 1 base, there was a span of 12 bases. Germline assignment: CDR1 MRHNA and CDR2 SNTAGT. The CDR3 is CASSPFAQNTEAFF. The DNA of the CDR3 is TGTGCCAGCAGCCCCTTCGCACAGAACACTGAAGCTTTCTTT.

The V and J genes are TRBV11-2 and TRBJ1-2; 10 nucleotides align to TRBD1. The V segment lost 5 bases and the J segment 4 bases; nucleotides outside the gene matches: 7. The CDR3 is 15 amino acids. Germline-derived CDR1 and CDR2 are SGHAT and FQNNGV. The CDR3 spells CASSLDGTGAYGYTF. CDR3 bases: TGTGCCAGCAGCCTTGATGGGACAGGGGCCTATGGCTACACCTTC.

V gene TRBV7-9 combines with J gene TRBJ1-3; D is ambiguous. The germline V gene encodes CDR1 SEHNR and CDR2 FQNEAQ (reference sequence). This CDR3 has 16 residues. V was shortened by 2 bases and J by 0 bases, with 11 bases between the two germline ends. The CDR3 DNA reads as TGTGCCAGCAGCTTAAGAACAGCATCCTCTGGAAACACCATATATTTT. Translated, it gives CASSLRTASSGNTIYF. The whole variable domain, filled in from reference TRBV7-9 and TRBJ1-3, reads DTGVSQNPRHKITKRGQNVTFRCDPISEHNRLYWYRQTLGQGPEFLTYFQNEAQLEKSRLLSDRFSAERPKGSFSTLEIQRTEQGDSAMYLCASSLRTASSGNTIYFGEGSWLTVV.

This chain links TRBV11-2 with TRBJ2-7, with a possible D match to TRBD2 (6 bases). Trimming took 3 bases from V and 2 from J, leaving 14 bases between them. This CDR3 has 15 residues. From germline, CDR1 is SGHAT and CDR2 FQNNGV. The CDR3 spells CASSLRRTGAYEQYF. The CDR3 coding sequence is TGTGCCAGCAGCTTGCGGAGGACGGGGGCCTACGAGCAGTACTTC.

The sample holds a few counts of this clone. The chain uses TRBV7-6 and TRBJ2-7; D possibly corresponds to TRBD1 (6 bases). Germline lookup yields CDR1 SGHVS and CDR2 FNYEAQ. V was cut by 1 base and J by 3 bases, with 13 bases left in between. The CDR3 consists of 15 residues. The CDR3 sequence is CASSLEAGVNYEQYF. CDR3 sequence (DNA): TGTGCCAGCAGCTTAGAGGCAGGGGTTAACTACGAGCAGTACTTC.

This rearrangement joins TRBV5-1 to TRBJ1-6; the match to TRBD1 covers 7 bases. This CDR3 is built from 17 residues. Looked up from germline, CDR1 is SGHRS and CDR2 is YFSETQ. The V segment lost 4 bases and the J segment 15 bases; nucleotides outside the gene matches: 22. CDR3: CASSRASGQKSGFLLHF. DNA of the CDR3: TGCGCCAGCAGCAGGGCTTCGGGACAGAAATCGGGATTTCTCCTCCACTTT.